This T cell receptor (beta chain) was sequenced in a study of shared clonotypes between healthy human individuals. A remark on this clone: The target antigen is unknown.

J gave up 0 bases and V 3 bases, and 16 bases lay outside the gene matches. The CDR3 is 19 amino acids. CDR1 and CDR2 (germline): KGHSH, LQKENI. General observations from the study: Across subsets, estimated richness was generally greater for naive than for memory populations. Non-shared clonotypes had lower generation probabilities than those shared by all four donors.

Genomic DNA belonging to each subset was distributed in equal measure over several immunoSEQ plates. The data were produced by immunoSEQ multiplex PCR, yet TCRdb's version contains in-frame clones alone and is incomplete. There are roughly 2.4 million clones in the sample; more than 90% occur only once, and 0.1% to 0.15% lies in the top ten. Sequences were obtained from naive CD4+ T cells sorted from blood. This sample's subset: CD45RA+ positively selected. The rearrangement links TRBV18 to TRBJ2-7; 8 bases match TRBD1. The source is a man between 18 and 35 years old in good health. CDR3 in amino acids: CASSPSGTGGPYSSYEQYF. In DNA, the CDR3 is TGTGCCAGCTCACCGTCCGGGACAGGCGGTCCTTATAGCTCCTACGAGCAGTACTTC.